The clone carrying this T cell receptor beta chain was counted between two and nine times. Its antigen is unidentified. The data belong to a study of beta chain features in type 1 diabetes. Overall study findings and caveats: The study notes PCR might favor shorter templates equally in patients and controls. Compared to healthy donors, patients appeared to have naive, central memory and Treg TCRB repertoires that were more alike.

Over 95% purity was reached by all sorted populations. Germline lookup yields CDR1 MNHEY and CDR2 SVGAGI. Trimming left V 6 bases short and J 4 bases short, with 13 bases between. The CDR3 length is 14 residues. Expressed TCRB transcripts were sequenced because the isolated RNA had all been reverse transcribed beforehand. Clones were sequenced by immunoSEQ multiplex PCR, and TCRdb holds only the in-frame ones, with some missing. The sample carries 150,000 or so clones, about 9.8% recorded once. This chain connects TRBV6-5 to TRBJ1-5; tentatively, D is TRBD1 (5 bases). This TCR derives from a young woman in good health. Sequencing was carried out using central memory CD4+ T cells from blood. Here the CDR3 DNA reads TGTGCCAGCAGCTTACAGGAAATAAATCAGCCCCAGCATTTT. Translation: CASSLQEINQPQHF.